Listed below are T cell receptor beta chains from one sample, sequenced in a study of blood T cell repertoires in COVID-19. Only in-frame clones appear in the TCRdb table, and some are missing; sequencing was by immunoSEQ multiplex PCR. Of some 210,000 clones in the sample, approximately 84% are singletons; the top ten hold roughly 4.6%. Sequencing input: peripheral blood. The receptors here all came from a woman in her 70s with active or convalescent COVID-19. Both conserved end residues are part of each CDR3. The D gene is left open where the match is weak. Rows give clone size only sometimes, using once, few, many, or a class for an expanded clone.

d_call	v_call	clone_size	j_call	cdr3_aa	cdr3_nt
TRBD2	TRBV4-1	-	TRBJ2-5	CASSQEVGLAGGGAQYF	TGCGCCAGCAGCCAAGAGGTGGGACTAGCGGGAGGCGGGGCCCAGTACTTC
-	TRBV30	once	TRBJ1-1	CAWTLGGTEAFF	TGTGCCTGGACCTTGGGCGGGACTGAAGCTTTCTTT
TRBD2	TRBV29-1	-	TRBJ2-3	CSVRPIAGGPADTQYF	TGCAGCGTTCGCCCCATAGCGGGAGGGCCTGCAGATACGCAGTATTTT
TRBD1	TRBV18	-	TRBJ1-4	CASSPSGQGTTNEKLFF	TGTGCCAGCTCACCATCGGGACAGGGGACAACTAATGAAAAACTGTTTTTT
-	TRBV6-5	-	TRBJ1-4	CATMSRGSTNEKLFF	TGTGCCACCATGTCAAGGGGGTCAACTAATGAAAAACTGTTTTTT
-	TRBV18	-	TRBJ1-4	CASSRSRRGEKLFF	TGTGCCAGCTCACGCTCAAGAAGGGGTGAAAAACTGTTTTTT
-	TRBV18	-	TRBJ2-3	CASSPFAQTDTQYF	TGTGCCAGCTCACCATTCGCCCAGACAGATACGCAGTATTTT
TRBD1	TRBV6-5	-	TRBJ2-7	CASSYYRGRIYEQYF	TGTGCCAGCAGTTATTACAGGGGGCGCATCTACGAGCAGTACTTC
TRBD2	TRBV5-1	once	TRBJ2-3	CASSLGTSGRADTQYF	TGCGCCAGCAGCTTGGGGACTAGCGGGAGAGCAGATACGCAGTATTTT
-	TRBV12-2	-	TRBJ2-3	CASRSRTSPDLNLTDTQYF	TGTGCAAGTCGCTCCCGGACTAGCCCCGATCTAAACTTGACAGATACGCAGTATTTT
-	TRBV3-1/TRBV3-2	-	TRBJ2-7	CASSQDTYEQYF	TGTGCCAGCAGCCAAGACACCTACGAGCAGTACTTC
TRBD2	TRBV4-1	-	TRBJ2-1	CASSLLAAGGRRSEQFF	TGCGCCAGCAGCCTTCTCGCAGCGGGAGGGCGTCGAAGTGAGCAGTTCTTC
-	TRBV27	-	TRBJ1-5	CASSPRQGQPQHF	TGTGCCAGCAGTCCCCGGCAGGGTCAGCCCCAGCATTTT
TRBD1	TRBV5-1	once	TRBJ2-7	CASSAVKRQGADEQYF	TGCGCCAGCAGCGCCGTTAAGAGACAGGGGGCCGACGAGCAGTACTTC
-	TRBV12-5	-	TRBJ2-1	CASGLAGGRYNEQFF	TGTGCTAGTGGTTTGGCAGGCGGGCGATACAATGAGCAGTTCTTC
-	TRBV7-2	few	TRBJ2-1	CASRFLLGSSYNEQFF	TGTGCCAGCAGGTTCCTCCTGGGGAGCTCCTACAATGAGCAGTTCTTC
TRBD1	TRBV9	-	TRBJ2-7	CASSAGQTYEQYF	TGTGCCAGCAGCGCGGGACAGACCTACGAGCAGTACTTC
-	TRBV16	once	TRBJ1-2	CASSQSRGDGYTF	TGTGCCAGCAGCCAATCTCGGGGGGATGGCTACACCTTC
TRBD2	TRBV25-1	-	TRBJ2-7	CASSGLAGIPSYEQYF	TGTGCCAGCAGTGGCCTAGCGGGAATACCCTCTTACGAGCAGTACTTC
TRBD1	TRBV5-4	few	TRBJ2-2	CASSLQRDRVWSGELFF	TGTGCCAGCAGCTTACAACGGGACAGGGTGTGGTCCGGGGAGCTGTTTTTT
-	TRBV30	-	TRBJ2-1	CAWSVFRGASPDEQFF	TGTGCCTGGAGTGTATTCCGGGGAGCGTCACCCGATGAGCAGTTCTTC
-	TRBV5-1	-	TRBJ1-1	CASSLDAYTTEAFF	TGCGCCAGCAGCTTGGATGCGTATACCACTGAAGCTTTCTTT
-	TRBV28	-	TRBJ1-3	CASSFDWSSGNTIYF	TGTGCCAGCAGTTTCGACTGGAGCTCTGGAAACACCATATATTTT
-	TRBV20-1	-	TRBJ2-7	CSVGGNYEQYF	TGCAGTGTTGGAGGGAACTACGAGCAGTACTTC
TRBD2	TRBV11-2	-	TRBJ2-3	CASSSYRTSGRVGTDTQYF	TGTGCCAGCAGCTCCTACCGCACTAGCGGGAGGGTGGGCACAGATACGCAGTATTTT
TRBD1	TRBV3-1/TRBV3-2	-	TRBJ1-2	CASSQGRGQNGYTF	TGTGCCAGCAGCCAAGGCAGGGGACAGAATGGCTACACCTTC
-	TRBV12-3/TRBV12-4	-	TRBJ1-6	CASSLNAQALHF	TGTGCCAGCAGTTTGAATGCGCAAGCTCTCCACTTT
TRBD1	TRBV6-4	once	TRBJ1-6	CASSGDSYNSPLHF	TGTGCCAGCAGCGGGGACAGCTATAATTCACCCCTCCACTTT
-	TRBV9	-	TRBJ1-1	CASSVATGSPVEAFF	TGTGCCAGCAGCGTAGCGACAGGCTCCCCGGTTGAAGCTTTCTTT
-	TRBV5-5	few	TRBJ2-7	CASSLLPTGLLSYEQYF	TGTGCCAGCAGCCTCCTGCCTACAGGGTTGCTGTCCTACGAGCAGTACTTC
-	TRBV19	-	TRBJ1-1	CASTYRKSRMDTEAFF	TGTGCCAGTACCTATAGGAAGAGCAGGATGGACACTGAAGCTTTCTTT
-	TRBV18	-	TRBJ2-7	CASSPQTGWTTEQYF	TGTGCCAGCTCACCGCAGACAGGGTGGACTACCGAGCAGTACTTC
-	TRBV19	-	TRBJ1-2	CASSIAPLRDGYTF	TGTGCCAGTAGTATAGCCCCCCTGCGGGATGGCTACACCTTC
TRBD2	TRBV18	-	TRBJ2-1	CASSPTAGDNEQFF	TGTGCCAGCTCACCAACAGCGGGAGACAATGAGCAGTTCTTC
TRBD1	TRBV19	-	TRBJ1-2	CASSAGGVDGYTF	TGTGCCAGTAGTGCAGGGGGTGTGGATGGCTACACCTTC
TRBD1	TRBV18	-	TRBJ2-3	CASSPGTGPDTQYF	TGTGCCAGCTCACCAGGGACAGGGCCAGATACGCAGTATTTT
-	TRBV6-1	few	TRBJ2-1	CASSEGLAGEQFF	TGTGCCAGCAGTGAGGGGCTCGCCGGGGAGCAGTTCTTC
TRBD1	TRBV27	-	TRBJ1-2	CASSPRDRGTNYGYTF	TGTGCCAGCAGTCCGAGGGACAGGGGGACGAACTATGGCTACACCTTC
TRBD1	TRBV2	-	TRBJ1-5	CASRTNRGVSNQPQHF	TGTGCCAGCAGGACCAACAGGGGAGTTAGCAATCAGCCCCAGCATTTT
TRBD1	TRBV2	-	TRBJ1-2	CASSLQGVNYGYTF	TGTGCCAGCAGTTTGCAGGGGGTTAACTATGGCTACACCTTC
-	TRBV11-1	-	TRBJ2-1	CASSLAIGGRGNEQFF	TGTGCCAGCAGCTTAGCGATCGGGGGAAGGGGCAATGAGCAGTTCTTC
-	TRBV2	-	TRBJ1-4	CASSDYVNEKLFF	TGTGCCAGCAGTGACTATGTCAATGAAAAACTGTTTTTT
-	TRBV2	-	TRBJ2-7	CATAGLHEQYF	TGTGCCACCGCAGGGTTACACGAGCAGTACTTC
-	TRBV6-1	-	TRBJ2-7	CASSEIGGRYEQYF	TGTGCCAGCAGTGAAATTGGGGGCCGATACGAGCAGTACTTC
-	TRBV3-1/TRBV3-2	-	TRBJ2-2	CASSHGFVTGELFF	TGTGCCAGCAGCCATGGCTTCGTCACCGGGGAGCTGTTTTTT
TRBD1	TRBV5-5	-	TRBJ1-2	CASIPGQSLGYGYTF	TGTGCCAGCATCCCGGGACAGAGCCTCGGCTATGGCTACACCTTC
-	TRBV5-1	-	TRBJ1-4	CASSSVGGANEKLFF	TGCGCCAGCAGCTCCGTTGGGGGGGCAAACGAAAAACTGTTTTTT
-	TRBV3-1/TRBV3-2	-	TRBJ1-2	CASSLRPGAGYGYTF	TGTGCCAGCAGCCTTAGACCAGGGGCTGGCTATGGCTACACCTTC
-	TRBV9	-	TRBJ2-5	CASSAQAGWAETQYF	TGTGCCAGCAGCGCCCAAGCAGGATGGGCGGAGACCCAGTACTTC
TRBD1	TRBV11-3	-	TRBJ1-1	CASSKTTGAGEAFF	TGTGCCAGCAGCAAAACAACAGGGGCAGGTGAAGCTTTCTTT
TRBD2	TRBV11-1	-	TRBJ2-3	CASSSRAGMTDTQYF	TGTGCCAGCAGCTCCAGAGCGGGAATGACAGATACGCAGTATTTT